The clone carrying this T cell receptor (beta chain) was observed at least ten times. For bulk TCR libraries, previously described methods and listed TCR primers were used. TCRdb reanalysed the PCR reads using MiXCR and keeps one entry per CDR3 protein. The sample lists 53,000 or so distinct CDR3 sequences, just over 35% occurring once. This record comes from a study of molecular identifiers for immune sequencing clone quantification. V dropped 3 bases and J dropped 4 bases, with 11 bases sitting between them. The CDR3 is 14 amino acids. Germline loops: CDR1 MDHEN, CDR2 SYDVKM. Source material: naive CD8+ T cells from blood, with Jurkat cell RNA spiked in. Regarding subset: FACS-sorted CD8+CD4-CCR7+CD45RA+ naive T cells. This chain links TRBV28 with TRBJ2-3, with a possible D match to TRBD2 (5 bases). This TCR was sampled from a human donor in good health. Some libraries in this study had Jurkat cell RNA spiked in. The CDR3 DNA sequence: TGTGCCAGCAGTTTCGGAGGAGAGGCAGATACGCAGTATTTT. Amino acids: CASSFGGEADTQYF.